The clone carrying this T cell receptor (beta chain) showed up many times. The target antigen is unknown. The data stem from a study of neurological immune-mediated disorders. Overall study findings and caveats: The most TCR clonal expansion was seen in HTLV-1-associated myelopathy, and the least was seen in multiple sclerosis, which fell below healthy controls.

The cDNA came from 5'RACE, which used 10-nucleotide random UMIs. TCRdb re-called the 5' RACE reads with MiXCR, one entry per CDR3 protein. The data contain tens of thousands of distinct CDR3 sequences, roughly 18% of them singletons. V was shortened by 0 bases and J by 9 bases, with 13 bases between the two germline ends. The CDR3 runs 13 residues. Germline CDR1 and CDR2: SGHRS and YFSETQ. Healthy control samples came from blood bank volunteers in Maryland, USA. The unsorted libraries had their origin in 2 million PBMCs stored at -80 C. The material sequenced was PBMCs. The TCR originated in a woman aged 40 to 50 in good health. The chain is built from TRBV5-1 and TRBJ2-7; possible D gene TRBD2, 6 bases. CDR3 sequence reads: CASSLAGGSGQYF. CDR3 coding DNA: TGCGCCAGCAGCTTGGCCGGTGGTAGCGGGCAGTACTTC. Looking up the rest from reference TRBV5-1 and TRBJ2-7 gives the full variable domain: KAGVTQTPRYLIKTRGQQVTLSCSPISGHRSVSWYQQTPGQGLQFLFEYFSETQRNKGNFPGRFSGRQFSNSRSEMNVSTLELGDSALYLCASSLAGGSGQYFGPGTRLTVT.